The clone carrying this T cell receptor beta chain appeared many times. Its matching antigen is unknown. Authors of the study amplified TCR beta CDR3 regions from RNA transcripts. The HTBI set primed first-round TCR CDR3 RT-PCR. TCRdb re-derived calls from the multiplex PCR reads in MiXCR, one entry per CDR3 protein. The sample shows 700,000 or so distinct CDR3 sequences, roughly 17% of them seen only once. This entry is derived from a study of T cells in Graves' hyperthyroidism and ophthalmopathy. Study observations and caveats: Model-based prediction identified ophthalmopathy a median 6.5 months prior to its onset. Most thyroid clonotypes with frequency above 0.001 were detected in blood.

J lost 3 bases, V lost 8 bases, and 1 base had no gene match. The CDR3 runs 12 residues. Germline CDR1 is MDHEN and CDR2 is SYDVKM. The clonotype was recovered from a man aged 18 to 30 with Graves' hyperthyroidism. The sequenced sample was blood. The rearrangement links TRBV28 to TRBJ2-7, with 10 bases identical to TRBD2. Here the CDR3 reads CASVAGGYEQYF. CDR3 coding DNA: TGTGCCAGCGTAGCGGGAGGCTACGAGCAGTACTTC. The variable domain in full, with the rest retrieved from reference TRBV28 and TRBJ2-7, is DVKVTQSSRYLVKRTGEKVFLECVQDMDHENMFWYRQDPGLGLRLIYFSYDVKMKEKGDIPEGYSVSREKKERFSLILESASTNQTSMYLCASVAGGYEQYFGPGTRLTVT.